The clone carrying this T cell receptor beta chain came up a few times. Its target is not known. The second PCR ran roughly 6 to 11 cycles with a sample-barcoded 5' primer and J-beta primers. Tags on each cDNA molecule came from a template-switch adaptor with 12 random nucleotides. TCRdb passed the 5' RACE reads through MiXCR, listing each CDR3 protein once. Of some 940,000 distinct CDR3 sequences in the sample, almost 30% were seen once. This record belongs to a study of blood T cells in healthy people across ages. The study's findings and limits: No one knew whether donors had CMV, which possibly confounded expanded clonotype changes.

Germline CDR1 SGHDT, CDR2 YYEEEE. With 3 bases removed from V and 3 bases from J, the gap between germline ends came to 14 bases. The CDR3 has 15 amino acids. The data also belong to a second study, concerning T cells of mothers and their children. As that report states: Related mother-child pairs shared marginally more repertoire than unrelated pairs, though not significantly.

This receptor was identified in a middle-aged woman in good health. The genes are TRBV5-6 and TRBJ2-3; tentative D call: TRBD1 (7 bases). Material: blood. Written as DNA, the CDR3 is TGTGCCAGCAGCTGGAGGGACAGTCTAACAGATACGCAGTATTTT. Translation: CASSWRDSLTDTQYF.